The TCR beta chain under discussion was sequenced for a study of blood T cells in healthy people across ages. A J-beta primer mix and a sample-barcoded 5' primer were used in a second PCR of roughly 6 to 12 cycles. TCRdb passed the 5' RACE reads through MiXCR, listing each CDR3 protein once. Among fewer than 1 million distinct CDR3 sequences, around two fifths were seen once, and the ten largest hold roughly a fifth. This clonotype showed up just a few times. The study drew donors from healthy Caucasian individuals in Russia aged roughly 6 to 100. The CDR3 is made up of 17 amino acids. The germline V gene encodes CDR1 MNHEY and CDR2 SVGEGT. The V and J ends lost 6 bases and 0 bases, in that order; junction bases with no gene match: 8.

The gene calls are TRBV6-2 or TRBV6-3 and TRBJ2-6; 7 bases fit TRBD1. The source material was blood. The receptor was isolated from a man in his sixties in good health. The CDR3 sequence: CASSSGTVTSGANVLTF. The CDR3, as DNA: TGTGCCAGCAGCTCGGGGACAGTGACCTCTGGGGCCAACGTCCTGACTTTC.